The 8 T cell receptor beta chains below all came from one sample that was sequenced in a study of blood T cell repertoires in COVID-19. Produced via immunoSEQ multiplex PCR; TCRdb's table is partial and in-frame only. The sample has 300,000 to 400,000 clones, more than 85% seen once. The source material was PBMCs or T cells enriched from blood (not recorded which). The receptors shown here come from a woman aged 25 to 45 who had been exposed to COVID-19.

CDR3 DNA sequence: TGTGCCAGCAGTCCCTGGGGGACATCCTCTGGAAACACCATATATTTT. Translating it yields CASSPWGTSSGNTIYF. This chain joins TRBV27 and TRBJ1-3, with D perhaps TRBD1 (6 bases). V gave up 5 bases and J gave up 0 bases, with 14 bases separating them. Germline lookup yields CDR1 MNHEY and CDR2 SMNVEV (reference sequence). The CDR3 is 16 amino acids.

V usage is TRBV6-1 and J usage is TRBJ1-5, with D unclear. Trimming removed 2 bases from V and 0 bases from J, with 17 bases in between. CDR3 length equals 18 residues. In germline, CDR1 is MNHNS, CDR2 SASEGT. The CDR3 nucleotides are TGTGCCAGCAGTGAATACGACCTAGTTGTCGGTAGCAATCAGCCCCAGCATTTT. It translates to CASSEYDLVVGSNQPQHF.

V is TRBV7-3 and J is TRBJ2-2, with 10 bases that match TRBD2. V trimming: 3 bases; J trimming: 1 base; junction bases outside the gene matches: 8. The CDR3 consists of 18 residues. In germline, CDR1 is SGHTA, CDR2 FQGTGA. The CDR3 region is CASSLRGRLAGNTGELFF. As DNA, the CDR3 is TGTGCCAGCAGCTTGAGGGGTCGACTAGCGGGGAACACCGGGGAGCTGTTTTTT.

The chain has TRBV6-5 and TRBJ2-2; D not certain. V lost 6 bases, J lost 3 bases, and 14 bases lay in between. There are 15 residues in the CDR3. The germline CDR1 and CDR2 sequences are MNHEY and SVGAGI. CDR3 sequence: CASRPSGQYTGELFF. In nucleotides, the CDR3 is TGTGCCAGCAGACCCTCTGGGCAATACACCGGGGAGCTGTTTTTT.

The chain links TRBV7-9 to TRBJ2-7; the D gene is possibly TRBD2 (6 bases). Trimming took 7 bases from V and 3 from J, leaving 10 bases between them. The length of the CDR3 is 12 residues. From germline, CDR1 is SEHNR and CDR2 FQNEAQ (reference sequence). The CDR3 coding sequence is TGTGCCAGCAATGGGGGGAGCTACGAGCAGTACTTC. It yields the protein CASNGGSYEQYF.

The rearrangement uses TRBV7-6 and TRBJ1-2; 9 nucleotides align to TRBD1. V was pared by 5 bases and J by 7 bases, with 5 bases of the junction left unmatched. The CDR3 contains 13 residues. The germline gives CDR1 SGHVS, CDR2 FNYEAQ. The CDR3: CASSPGQGSGYTF. The CDR3 bases are TGTGCCAGCAGCCCGGGACAGGGTTCTGGCTACACCTTC.

The chain recombines TRBV7-2 with TRBJ2-5; D gene uncertain. Per germline, CDR1 SGHTA and CDR2 FQGNSA. This CDR3 region has 15 residues. The V and J ends lost 1 base and 4 bases respectively, with 13 bases between them. DNA of the CDR3: TGTGCCAGCAGCTTAGTAGCCTTGTCCCCAGAGACCCAGTACTTC. This codes for CASSLVALSPETQYF.

This clone was recorded once. J is TRBJ1-1 and V is TRBV18; 7 bases fit TRBD1. The CDR3 runs to 15 residues. Per germline, CDR1 KGHSH and CDR2 LQKENI. Trimming at V came to 5 bases and at J to 6 bases, leaving 12 bases not matched to a gene. CDR3 nucleotide sequence: TGTGCCAGCTCATACGGGGACAGTGGAGCTTCTGAAGCTTTCTTT. Its translation is CASSYGDSGASEAFF.